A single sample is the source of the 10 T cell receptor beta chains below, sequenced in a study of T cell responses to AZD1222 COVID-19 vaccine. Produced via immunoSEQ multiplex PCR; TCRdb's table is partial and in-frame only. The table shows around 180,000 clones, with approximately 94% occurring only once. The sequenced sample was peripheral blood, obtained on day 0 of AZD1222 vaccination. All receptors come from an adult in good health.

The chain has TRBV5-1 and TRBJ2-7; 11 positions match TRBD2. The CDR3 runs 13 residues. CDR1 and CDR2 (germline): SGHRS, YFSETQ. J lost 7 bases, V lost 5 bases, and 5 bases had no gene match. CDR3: CASRLAGVEEQYF. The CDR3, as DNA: TGCGCCAGCAGACTAGCGGGAGTTGAAGAGCAGTACTTC.

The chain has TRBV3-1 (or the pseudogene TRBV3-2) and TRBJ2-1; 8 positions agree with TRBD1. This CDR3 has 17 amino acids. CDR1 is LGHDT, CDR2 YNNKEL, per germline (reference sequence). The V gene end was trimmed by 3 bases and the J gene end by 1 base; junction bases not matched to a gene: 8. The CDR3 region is CASSHRRGPRSYNEQFF. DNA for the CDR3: TGTGCCAGCAGCCATCGCAGGGGGCCACGTTCCTACAATGAGCAGTTCTTC.

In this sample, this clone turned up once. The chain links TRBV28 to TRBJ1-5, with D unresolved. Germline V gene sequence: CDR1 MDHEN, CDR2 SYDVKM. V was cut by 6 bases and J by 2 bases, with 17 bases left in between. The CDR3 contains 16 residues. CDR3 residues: CASSASSWLGNQPQHF. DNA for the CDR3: TGTGCCAGCAGCGCCTCATCGTGGCTTGGCAATCAGCCCCAGCATTTT.

CDR3 loop: CASSPLPGTTTGYTF. CDR3 bases: TGTGCCAGCAGTCCTCTCCCAGGGACAACCACTGGCTACACCTTC. This chain uses TRBV3-1 (or the pseudogene TRBV3-2) with TRBJ1-2, with D possibly TRBD1 on 6 matching bases. The V gene lost 6 bases and the J gene lost 7 bases, with 21 bases spanning the gap. The CDR3 covers 15 residues. Looked up from germline, CDR1 is LGHDT and CDR2 is YNNKEL (reference sequence).

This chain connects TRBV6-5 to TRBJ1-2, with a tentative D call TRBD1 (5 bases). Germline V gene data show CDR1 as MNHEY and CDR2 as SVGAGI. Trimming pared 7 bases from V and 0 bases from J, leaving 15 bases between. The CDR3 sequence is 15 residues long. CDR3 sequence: CASTPTGGANYGYTF. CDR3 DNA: TGTGCCAGCACCCCGACGGGGGGGGCTAACTATGGCTACACCTTC.

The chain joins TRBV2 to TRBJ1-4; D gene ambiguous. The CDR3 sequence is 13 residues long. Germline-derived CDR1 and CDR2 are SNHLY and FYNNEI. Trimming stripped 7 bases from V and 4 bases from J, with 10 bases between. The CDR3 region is CASKGENNEKLFF. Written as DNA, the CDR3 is TGTGCCAGCAAAGGAGAGAATAATGAAAAACTGTTTTTT.

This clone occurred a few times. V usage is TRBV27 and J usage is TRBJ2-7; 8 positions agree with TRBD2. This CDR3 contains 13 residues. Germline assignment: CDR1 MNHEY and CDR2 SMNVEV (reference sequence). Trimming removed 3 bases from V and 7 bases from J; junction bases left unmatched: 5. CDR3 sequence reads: CASSLGPGGEQYF. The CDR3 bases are TGTGCCAGCAGTTTGGGACCGGGGGGGGAGCAGTACTTC.

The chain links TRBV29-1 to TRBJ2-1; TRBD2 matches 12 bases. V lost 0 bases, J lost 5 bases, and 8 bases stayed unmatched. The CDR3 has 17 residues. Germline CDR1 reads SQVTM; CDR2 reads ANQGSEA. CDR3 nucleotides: TGCAGCGTTGAAGATCTTCGACTAGCGGGAGAACACAATGAGCAGTTCTTC. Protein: CSVEDLRLAGEHNEQFF.

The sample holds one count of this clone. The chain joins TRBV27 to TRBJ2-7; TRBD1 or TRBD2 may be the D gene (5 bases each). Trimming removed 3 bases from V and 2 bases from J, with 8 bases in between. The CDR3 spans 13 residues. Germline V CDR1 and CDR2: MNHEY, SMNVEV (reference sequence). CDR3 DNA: TGTGCCAGCAGTTTCGTGGGACCCTACGAGCAGTACTTC. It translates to CASSFVGPYEQYF.

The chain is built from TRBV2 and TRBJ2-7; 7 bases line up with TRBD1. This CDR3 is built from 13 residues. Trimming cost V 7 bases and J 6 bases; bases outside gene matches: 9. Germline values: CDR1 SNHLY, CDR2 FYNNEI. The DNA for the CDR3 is TGTGCCAGCATATACAGGGGTACGGGCGAGCAGTACTTC. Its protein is CASIYRGTGEQYF.